The 29 T cell receptor beta chains in this list originate from one sample, sequenced in a study of T cell responses to AZD1222 COVID-19 vaccine. Clones were read by immunoSEQ multiplex PCR, and TCRdb kept only the in-frame ones, dropping some. Of about 22,000 clones listed, roughly 82% are singletons. Sequencing used peripheral blood, obtained on day 0 of AZD1222 vaccination. The origin of the receptors is an adult in good health.

This clone was observed a handful of times. The V call is TRBV13, the J call TRBJ2-4; maybe TRBD1 (5 bases). Trimming took 1 base from V and 3 from J, leaving 10 bases between them. CDR3 length: 15 residues. Germline-derived CDR1 and CDR2 are PRHDT and FYEKMQ (reference sequence). The CDR3 here is CASSLEGSGKNIQYF. DNA of the CDR3: TGTGCCAGCAGCTTAGAGGGGTCGGGCAAAAACATTCAGTACTTC.

There are a few counts of this clone. V usage is TRBV9 and J usage is TRBJ2-2, with D tentatively TRBD2 (6 bases). In germline, CDR1 is SGDLS, CDR2 YYNGEE. V lost 5 bases and J lost 1, with 9 bases in between. The CDR3 totals 14 residues. This chain's CDR3 is CASRRDLNTGELFF. DNA for the CDR3: TGTGCCAGCAGAAGGGACTTGAACACCGGGGAGCTGTTTTTT.

The rearrangement links TRBV7-7 to TRBJ2-1; the match to TRBD2 covers 7 bases. V lost 7 bases to trimming and J lost 1 base; unmatched junction nucleotides: 16. Germline CDR1 reads SSHAT; CDR2 reads FNYEAQ (reference sequence). This CDR3 region has 18 residues. CDR3 sequence: CASTHLLQRGMSYNEQFF. For the CDR3, the DNA is TGTGCCAGCACTCATCTTCTCCAGCGGGGTATGTCCTACAATGAGCAGTTCTTC.

CDR3: CASSPGTGDNEQFF. CDR3 sequence (DNA): TGTGCCAGCTCACCCGGGACAGGGGATAATGAGCAGTTCTTC. This chain uses TRBV18 with TRBJ2-1; 10 bases agree with TRBD1. Germline V lookup: CDR1 KGHSH, CDR2 LQKENI. The CDR3 sequence is 14 residues long. The ends lost 3 bases at V and 7 bases at J; junction bases unmatched: 3.

This chain uses TRBV19 with TRBJ1-5, with D possibly being TRBD1 (5 bases). Trimming shortened V by 6 bases and J by 4 bases, and 13 bases separated the two germline ends. The CDR3 length is 14 residues. Germline V CDR1 and CDR2: LNHDA, SQIVND (reference sequence). The CDR3 spells CASSDRNLNQPQHF. CDR3 DNA: TGTGCCAGTAGCGACAGAAACTTAAATCAGCCCCAGCATTTT. Full variable domain (remainder filled in from reference TRBV19 and TRBJ1-5): DGGITQSPKYLFRKEGQNVTLSCEQNLNHDAMYWYRQDPGQGLRLIYYSQIVNDFQKGDIAEGYSVSREKKESFPLTVTSAQKNPTAFYLCASSDRNLNQPQHFGDGTRLSIL.

The genes are TRBV28 and TRBJ1-1; 7 nucleotides agree with TRBD1. This CDR3 region has 14 residues. J was trimmed by 1 base and V by 6 bases; bases with no gene match: 5. Germline values: CDR1 MDHEN, CDR2 SYDVKM. In DNA, the CDR3 is TGTGCCAGCAGAACAGGGGCCCGGAACACTGAAGCTTTCTTT. It encodes CASRTGARNTEAFF.

The chain joins TRBV27 to TRBJ1-5; D is unresolved. The CDR3 is 13 residues long. CDR1 MNHEY and CDR2 SMNVEV come from the germline V gene (reference sequence). The germline V and J ends were trimmed by 3 bases and 2 bases, with 5 bases remaining between them. The CDR3 protein is CASSLWGNQPQHF. CDR3 in DNA: TGTGCCAGCAGTTTGTGGGGCAATCAGCCCCAGCATTTT.

This chain joins TRBV10-3 and TRBJ2-4; 16 nucleotides line up with TRBD2. The CDR3 length is 15 residues. The V gene end was trimmed by 5 bases and the J gene end by 7 bases; junction bases not matched to a gene: 2. Germline-derived CDR1 and CDR2 are ENHRY and SYGVKD. The CDR3 bases are TGTGCCATCAGTCCGGGACTAGCGGGAGGGAACATTCAGTACTTC. Encoded protein: CAISPGLAGGNIQYF.

The J gene is TRBJ2-2, the V gene TRBV21-1; the D segment call TRBD2 is taken from the table without a DNA check. TRBV21-1 is classified as a pseudogene. The CDR3 spans 18 residues. The CDR3 protein is CASSQSQEGQTNTGELFF. In DNA, the CDR3 is TGTGCCAGCAGCCAATCTCAAGAGGGTCAAACGAACACCGGGGAGCTGTTTTTT.

The chain uses TRBV19 and TRBJ2-3, with D hard to call. This CDR3 comprises 13 residues. V shed 4 bases and J shed 2 bases, with 7 bases lying between them. Germline V lookup: CDR1 LNHDA, CDR2 SQIVND (reference sequence). As DNA, the CDR3 is TGTGCCAGTAGTAAGGGTTTCACAGATACGCAGTATTTT. Its translation: CASSKGFTDTQYF.

With regard to this clone: Other DNA sequences in the sample encode the same CDR3. The gene calls are TRBV27 and TRBJ2-7; 7 positions agree with TRBD2. Per germline, CDR1 MNHEY and CDR2 SMNVEV (reference sequence). V was clipped by 5 bases and J by 2 bases; unmatched bases: 0. CDR3 length: 12 amino acids. CDR3 residues: CASSSGTYEQYF. The CDR3 nucleotides are TGTGCCAGCAGTAGCGGGACCTACGAGCAGTACTTC.

J is TRBJ2-2 and V is TRBV11-2, with 8 positions matching TRBD1. Unmatched junction bases numbered 6, after V lost 5 bases and J lost 4 bases. This CDR3 is 15 amino acids long. Germline CDR1 reads SGHAT; CDR2 reads FQNNGV. CDR3 residues: CASSPTTGVTGELFF. As DNA, the CDR3 is TGTGCCAGCAGCCCTACGACAGGGGTCACCGGGGAGCTGTTTTTT.

V usage is TRBV27 and J usage is TRBJ2-1; the D gene is possibly TRBD1 (6 bases). Germline CDR1 and CDR2: MNHEY and SMNVEV (reference sequence). Trimming cost V 8 bases and J 1 base, with 15 bases left between them. The CDR3 loop spans 15 amino acids. The DNA for the CDR3 is TGTGCCAGCTCCCCCGGGACACCTTCCTACAATGAGCAGTTCTTC. Encoded protein: CASSPGTPSYNEQFF.

The gene calls are TRBV28 and TRBJ1-3; D remains unclear. The CDR3 sequence is 16 residues long. Trimming took 5 bases from V and 4 from J, leaving 18 bases between them. Germline lookup yields CDR1 MDHEN and CDR2 SYDVKM. The CDR3 sequence is CASSPTAASSGNTIYF. Here the CDR3 DNA reads TGTGCCAGCAGTCCCACCGCGGCGTCTAGCGGAAACACCATATATTTT.

The genes are TRBV4-2 and TRBJ2-5; 8 positions match TRBD2. Per the germline V gene, CDR1 is LGHNA and CDR2 is YNFKEQ. Unmatched junction bases numbered 7, after V lost 1 base and J lost 3 bases. The CDR3 runs 16 residues. The CDR3: CASSQAGGPVKETQYF. In DNA, the CDR3 is TGTGCCAGCAGCCAAGCGGGAGGGCCTGTAAAAGAGACCCAGTACTTC.

This sequence joins TRBV11-2 and TRBJ2-2, with unresolved D. The CDR3 contains 13 residues. V was shortened by 3 bases and J by 5 bases, with 7 bases between the two germline ends. Germline CDR1 reads SGHAT; CDR2 reads FQNNGV. The CDR3 DNA follows: TGTGCCAGCAGCTTGACGGTGACCGGGGAGCTGTTTTTT. Translating gives CASSLTVTGELFF.

The chain recombines TRBV2 with TRBJ1-1; 9 bases align to TRBD1. The CDR3 spans 13 residues. Trimming at V came to 6 bases and at J to 1 base, leaving 0 bases not matched to a gene. Germline CDR1 reads SNHLY; CDR2 reads FYNNEI. CDR3: CASRGQGNTEAFF. The CDR3 bases are TGTGCCAGCAGGGGACAGGGGAACACTGAAGCTTTCTTT.

The chain combines TRBV7-8 with TRBJ2-7; D is unresolved. This CDR3 has 13 amino acids. Trimming took off 10 bases at V and 0 bases at J, with 13 bases between the two ends. From germline, CDR1 is SGHVS and CDR2 FQNEAQ. The CDR3 DNA follows: TGTGCCAACGGGCCTGTGAGCTCCTACGAGCAGTACTTC. This encodes CANGPVSSYEQYF.

In this sample, this clone turned up once. V and J are TRBV2 and TRBJ1-4, with unresolved D. V lost 6 bases and J 2 bases, leaving 16 bases between the germline ends. Per the germline V gene, CDR1 is SNHLY and CDR2 is FYNNEI. The CDR3 is 16 residues long. CDR3 DNA: TGTGCCAGCAGCGTAAATCAAGGTATCACTAATGAAAAACTGTTTTTT. It translates to CASSVNQGITNEKLFF.

The chain combines TRBV7-9 with TRBJ1-2, with a possible D match to TRBD1 (6 bases). The V gene lost 6 bases and the J gene lost 5 bases, with 16 bases spanning the gap. Germline V gives CDR1 SEHNR, CDR2 FQNEAQ (reference sequence). The CDR3 spans 14 residues. The CDR3 region has the DNA TGTGCCAGCAGTCATGTGGGGGCCGGGTATGGCTACACCTTC. Its translation: CASSHVGAGYGYTF. Combining the CDR3 with reference TRBV7-9 and TRBJ1-2 gives the whole variable domain DTGVSQNPRHKITKRGQNVTFRCDPISEHNRLYWYRQTLGQGPEFLTYFQNEAQLEKSRLLSDRFSAERPKGSFSTLEIQRTEQGDSAMYLCASSHVGAGYGYTFGSGTRLTVV.

This clone has a handful of counts. The chain employs TRBV6-5 and TRBJ2-7; D tentatively fits TRBD1 or TRBD2 (5 bases each). The CDR3 is made up of 14 amino acids. Trimming cost V 10 bases and J 7 bases, with 23 bases left between them. From germline, CDR1 is MNHEY and CDR2 SVGAGI. The DNA for the CDR3 is TGTGCCATCCGGTTGATGGGGGAGAGAGGGGAGCAGTACTTC. Protein product: CAIRLMGERGEQYF.

The chain has TRBV9 and TRBJ2-2, with 11 positions matching TRBD2. V dropped 0 bases and J dropped 3; count of bases not matched to a gene: 1. CDR3 size: 16 residues. The germline gives CDR1 SGDLS, CDR2 YYNGEE. The CDR3 DNA sequence: TGTGCCAGCAGCGTAGAGGGACTAGCGGACACCGGGGAGCTGTTTTTT. Its translation is CASSVEGLADTGELFF. Looking up the rest from reference TRBV9 and TRBJ2-2 gives the full variable domain: DSGVTQTPKHLITATGQRVTLRCSPRSGDLSVYWYQQSLDQGLQFLIQYYNGEERAKGNILERFSAQQFPDLHSELNLSSLELGDSALYFCASSVEGLADTGELFFGEGSRLTVL.

This sequence joins TRBV3-1 (or the pseudogene TRBV3-2) and TRBJ2-1; a possible D gene is TRBD1 (5 bases). The CDR3 has 15 residues. V lost 1 base and J 0 bases, leaving 7 bases between the germline ends. Germline CDR1 reads LGHDT; CDR2 reads YNNKEL (reference sequence). The CDR3: CASSQGQFSYNEQFF. The CDR3 region has the DNA TGTGCCAGCAGCCAAGGACAGTTCTCCTACAATGAGCAGTTCTTC.

The V call is TRBV7-9, the J call TRBJ2-6, with TRBD2 matching over 11 bases. This CDR3 has 16 residues. J gave up 2 bases and V 9 bases, and 6 bases lay outside the gene matches. CDR1 SEHNR and CDR2 FQNEAQ come from the germline V gene (reference sequence). This CDR3 is CARGLAGGPGANVLTF. The DNA for the CDR3 is TGTGCCAGAGGATTAGCGGGAGGGCCTGGGGCCAACGTCCTGACTTTC.

The chain combines TRBV15 with TRBJ2-3; 7 bases line up with TRBD2. J gave up 2 bases and V 1 base, and 9 bases lay outside the gene matches. CDR3 length equals 17 residues. Germline CDR1 LNHNV, CDR2 YYDKDF (reference sequence). Here the CDR3 reads CATSRVASGDYTDTQYF. For the CDR3, the DNA is TGTGCCACCAGCAGAGTGGCTAGCGGAGACTACACAGATACGCAGTATTTT.

This chain links TRBV19 with TRBJ1-4; D remains ambiguous. The germline CDR1 and CDR2 sequences are LNHDA and SQIVND (reference sequence). The V gene lost 3 bases and the J gene lost 2 bases, with 10 bases spanning the gap. The CDR3 runs to 15 residues. This CDR3 reads CASSMFVRTNEKLFF. In DNA form, the CDR3 reads TGTGCCAGTAGTATGTTTGTACGGACTAATGAAAAACTGTTTTTT.

This chain uses TRBV20-1 with TRBJ1-2; 8 bases align to TRBD1. The V and J ends lost 5 bases and 9 bases, in that order; junction bases with no gene match: 5. CDR1 is DFQATT and CDR2 is SNEGSKA in the germline V gene (reference sequence). The length of the CDR3 is 11 residues. Written as DNA, the CDR3 is TGCAGTGCTCCTCGGACAGGGAGCTACACCTTC. It is translated as CSAPRTGSYTF.

This clone was seen once. The chain has TRBV6-5 and TRBJ1-1; D ambiguous. Trimming pared 0 bases from V and 1 base from J, leaving 3 bases between. Per the germline V gene, CDR1 is MNHEY and CDR2 is SVGAGI. This CDR3 region has 13 residues. DNA for the CDR3: TGTGCCAGCAGTTACTCCCAGAACACTGAAGCTTTCTTT. Translating gives CASSYSQNTEAFF.

The CDR3 DNA sequence: TGTGCCAGCAGTTACTCGACAGGGGCCCTCTATGGCTACACCTTC. Translating it yields CASSYSTGALYGYTF. The rearrangement links TRBV6-5 to TRBJ1-2; 8 bases map to TRBD1. This CDR3 comprises 15 residues. Germline loops: CDR1 MNHEY, CDR2 SVGAGI. J was trimmed by 4 bases and V by 0 bases; bases with no gene match: 4.